These 25 T cell receptor beta chains originate from one sample sequenced in a study of blood T cell repertoires in COVID-19 (dated by TCRdb to 2018 to 2020). The library was generated by the immunoSEQ multiplex PCR assay. TCRdb holds this immuneACCESS table with in-frame rearrangements only. Some clones are missing; in checked studies, unresolved V genes explain under half, and the rest has no known cause. A total of around 350,000 clones appear in this sample, around nine tenths of them only once. The top ten constitute over 2.5% of the sample. The sequencing sample was made of peripheral blood. The receptors stem from a human donor in a cohort sampled during active COVID-19.

J is TRBJ1-6 and V is TRBV5-5, with a tentative D call TRBD1 (5 bases). The CDR3 has 18 residues. Per germline, CDR1 SGHKS and CDR2 YYEKEE (reference sequence). V shed 0 bases and J shed 5 bases, with 18 bases lying between them. The CDR3 DNA follows: TGTGCCAGCAGCTTGGGACAGCGCATCAGTATAAATAATTCACCCCTCCACTTT. Residues: CASSLGQRISINNSPLHF.

The rearrangement joins TRBV28 to TRBJ1-2, with TRBD1 matching 10 bases. Germline V gene sequence: CDR1 MDHEN, CDR2 SYDVKM. Trimming took 7 bases from V and 8 from J; bases not matched to a gene: 13. The length of the CDR3 is 15 residues. The CDR3 reads CASTTPGTGEHGYTF. The DNA for the CDR3 is TGTGCCAGCACCACACCAGGGACAGGGGAACACGGCTACACCTTC.

V gene TRBV4-1 combines with J gene TRBJ1-5; no clear D gene. Germline V CDR1 and CDR2: MGHRA, YSYEKL. This CDR3 has 18 amino acids. V gave up 0 bases and J gave up 2 bases, with 17 bases separating them. CDR3 DNA sequence: TGCGCCAGCAGCCAAGAAAAGTACGTCGGGTTGGGCAATCAGCCCCAGCATTTT. It encodes CASSQEKYVGLGNQPQHF.

The V gene is TRBV19, the J gene TRBJ1-1, with unresolved D. The CDR3 extends over 18 amino acids. Trimming removed 5 bases at V and 6 bases at J, with 28 bases between. CDR1 is LNHDA and CDR2 is SQIVND in the germline V gene (reference sequence). The DNA for the CDR3 is TGTGCCAGTAGTGCCTCGGTGGGGAGGACTCGGATCGACCCTGAAGCTTTCTTT. This translates into CASSASVGRTRIDPEAFF.

The chain uses TRBV2 and TRBJ1-4; TRBD1 is a possible D gene (6 bases). V shed 2 bases and J shed 5 bases, with 15 bases lying between them. Germline CDR1 and CDR2: SNHLY and FYNNEI. The CDR3 loop spans 16 amino acids. As DNA, the CDR3 is TGTGCCAGCAGTGAATTGAGCTGGACAGAGAATGAAAAACTGTTTTTT. Amino acids: CASSELSWTENEKLFF. The whole variable domain, filled in from reference TRBV2 and TRBJ1-4, reads EPEVTQTPSHQVTQMGQEVILRCVPISNHLYFYWYRQILGQKVEFLVSFYNNEISEKSEIFDDQFSVERPDGSNFTLKIRSTKLEDSAMYFCASSELSWTENEKLFFGSGTQLSVL.

This clone turned up a few times. The chain combines TRBV5-6 with TRBJ1-6, with D hard to call. Per the germline V gene, CDR1 is SGHDT and CDR2 is YYEEEE. The CDR3 runs to 15 residues. Trimming pared 2 bases from V and 7 bases from J, leaving 13 bases between. The CDR3 reads CASSLPPRRNSPLHF. The CDR3 DNA reads as TGTGCCAGCAGCTTACCGCCCCGGCGGAATTCACCCCTCCACTTT. Complete variable domain (other parts from reference TRBV5-6 and TRBJ1-6): DAGVTQSPTHLIKTRGQQVTLRCSPKSGHDTVSWYQQALGQGPQFIFQYYEEEERQRGNFPDRFSGHQFPNYSSELNVNALLLGDSALYLCASSLPPRRNSPLHFGNGTRLTVT.

In this sample, this clone turned up once. The chain combines TRBV3-1 (or the pseudogene TRBV3-2) with TRBJ2-1; D is perhaps TRBD2 (5 bases). This CDR3 is built from 12 residues. Trimming took 6 bases from V and 10 from J, leaving 13 bases between them. Looked up from germline, CDR1 is LGHDT and CDR2 is YNNKEL (reference sequence). This CDR3 is CASSTRSLEQFF. The CDR3 DNA follows: TGTGCCAGCAGTACTAGGAGCCTAGAGCAGTTCTTC.

The DNA for the CDR3 is TGTGCCAGCAGTGAGGAGGCGGGGTATAGCAATCAGCCCCAGCATTTT. Protein sequence: CASSEEAGYSNQPQHF. The V and J genes are TRBV6-1 and TRBJ1-5, with D hard to call. CDR1 is MNHNS, CDR2 SASEGT, per germline. The CDR3 loop spans 16 amino acids. The V end lost 3 bases, the J end lost 0 bases, and 12 bases lay between the germline ends.

The count of this clone is one. The chain has TRBV30 and TRBJ1-2; 7 bases are a match to TRBD1. The CDR3 covers 15 residues. CDR1 is GTSNPN, CDR2 SVGIG, per germline (reference sequence). Trimming took 0 bases from V and 7 from J; bases not matched to a gene: 11. CDR3: CAWSVLGGGGAGYTF. Here the CDR3 DNA reads TGTGCCTGGAGTGTACTAGGAGGGGGCGGTGCTGGCTACACCTTC.

The J gene is TRBJ2-1, the V gene TRBV15, with 12 bases lining up with TRBD2. With V trimmed by 1 base and J by 7 bases, 17 bases remained unmatched. Germline loops: CDR1 LNHNV, CDR2 YYDKDF (reference sequence). The CDR3 runs 20 residues. The CDR3 protein is CATSRALLAGGPKDRNEQFF. CDR3 nucleotides: TGTGCCACCAGCAGAGCCCTCCTAGCGGGAGGGCCCAAGGATAGGAATGAGCAGTTCTTC.

The chain has TRBV27 and TRBJ2-7, with 10 positions matching TRBD2. Germline lookup yields CDR1 MNHEY and CDR2 SMNVEV (reference sequence). This CDR3 has 16 amino acids. The V gene end was trimmed by 8 bases and the J gene end by 5 bases; junction bases not matched to a gene: 15. The CDR3 coding sequence is TGTGCCAGCGCCTCCCTTTCACTAGCGGGACTGCACGAGCAGTACTTC. Residues: CASASLSLAGLHEQYF.

This chain links TRBV6-1 with TRBJ2-1; 9 bases align to TRBD2. The trim removed 3 bases at V and 8 bases at J, leaving 8 bases unmatched. CDR3 size: 15 residues. Per germline, CDR1 MNHNS and CDR2 SASEGT. CDR3 in DNA: TGTGCCAGCAGTGATGGGCGGGGGGGCAACGATGAGCAGTTCTTC. Translated, it gives CASSDGRGGNDEQFF.

The chain couples TRBV5-1 to TRBJ2-2; TRBD1 aligns across 8 bases. Germline V gene data show CDR1 as SGHRS and CDR2 as YFSETQ. The CDR3 covers 13 residues. Trimming removed 2 bases from V and 6 bases from J; junction bases left unmatched: 0. The CDR3 nucleotides are TGCGCCAGCAGCTTACAGGGGGCCGGGGAGCTGTTTTTT. Translation gives CASSLQGAGELFF.

The rearrangement uses TRBV5-4 and TRBJ1-4, with a possible D match to TRBD1 (6 bases). Germline CDR1 is SGHNT and CDR2 is YYREEE (reference sequence). The V and J ends lost 4 bases and 8 bases respectively, with 15 bases between them. There are 14 residues in the CDR3. The CDR3 reads CASSVRGAGEKLFF. CDR3 in DNA: TGTGCCAGCAGCGTGCGGGGGGCCGGGGAAAAACTGTTTTTT. The complete variable domain, with remaining parts taken from reference TRBV5-4 and TRBJ1-4, reads ETGVTQSPTHLIKTRGQQVTLRCSSQSGHNTVSWYQQALGQGPQFIFQYYREEENGRGNFPPRFSGLQFPNYSSELNVNALELDDSALYLCASSVRGAGEKLFFGSGTQLSVL.

The chain couples TRBV29-1 to TRBJ2-3; D unresolved. Germline V gene sequence: CDR1 SQVTM, CDR2 ANQGSEA. V lost 7 bases to trimming and J lost 6 bases, with 14 bases between them. CDR3 length: 12 residues. CDR3 DNA sequence: TGCAGCGGGGCCCCCACTCCTGATACGCAGTATTTT. As protein: CSGAPTPDTQYF.

J is TRBJ2-1 and V is TRBV27; 12 bases are a match to TRBD2. Germline assignment: CDR1 MNHEY and CDR2 SMNVEV (reference sequence). The CDR3 runs to 16 residues. J gave up 12 bases and V 4 bases, and 13 bases lay outside the gene matches. CDR3 sequence (DNA): TGTGCCAGCAGTTCCTTACTCACTAGCGGGAGGCGTGGGCAGTTCTTC. This encodes CASSSLLTSGRRGQFF.

This sequence joins TRBV24-1 and TRBJ2-1; TRBD2 aligns across 16 bases. The CDR3 covers 20 residues. CDR1 and CDR2 from the germline V gene are KGHDR and SFDVKD. Losses at the gene ends were 3 bases for V and 3 bases for J; bases not matched to a gene: 10. CDR3 region: CATSDPGPGLAGGDYNEQFF. The CDR3 DNA is TGTGCCACCAGTGATCCCGGACCGGGACTAGCGGGAGGGGACTACAATGAGCAGTTCTTC.

The chain has TRBV6-5 and TRBJ1-1; tentative D call: TRBD1 (6 bases). Germline V gene data show CDR1 as MNHEY and CDR2 as SVGAGI. CDR3 size: 15 residues. Trimming removed 4 bases from V and 3 bases from J, with 15 bases in between. The CDR3 sequence is CASSWGPDRDTEAFF. Written as DNA, the CDR3 is TGTGCCAGCAGTTGGGGGCCCGATCGGGACACTGAAGCTTTCTTT.

Concerning this clone: The junction shows a germline mismatch at one end, possibly a read error. V usage is TRBV7-2 and J usage is TRBJ2-7, with 7 bases fitting TRBD1. In germline, CDR1 is SGHTA, CDR2 FQGNSA. This CDR3 has 11 amino acids. The CDR3 loop is CASSARQGMHF. In DNA, the CDR3 is TGTGCCAGCAGCGCAAGACAGGGTATGCACTTC.

The chain is built from TRBV5-6 and TRBJ1-2; D is possibly TRBD1 (6 bases). CDR3 length: 15 residues. Germline V lookup: CDR1 SGHDT, CDR2 YYEEEE. V lost 0 bases and J lost 7, with 16 bases in between. In DNA form, the CDR3 reads TGTGCCAGCAGCTTGGATGCAGGGGAACCGTTTGGCTACACCTTC. This translates into CASSLDAGEPFGYTF.

The chain employs TRBV4-1 and TRBJ2-7, with 7 positions matching TRBD1. J gave up 0 bases and V 2 bases, and 10 bases lay outside the gene matches. The CDR3 runs to 17 residues. Per germline, CDR1 MGHRA and CDR2 YSYEKL. The CDR3 sequence: CASSQKEWAGGSYEQYF. As DNA, the CDR3 is TGCGCCAGCAGCCAAAAAGAATGGGCAGGGGGCTCCTACGAGCAGTACTTC.

This sequence joins TRBV25-1 and TRBJ2-1, with D hard to call. Trimming took 6 bases from V and 4 from J, leaving 4 bases between them. Germline CDR1 MGHDK, CDR2 SYGVNS. CDR3 length equals 11 residues. The CDR3 loop reads CASSPYNEQFF. The CDR3 nucleotides read TGTGCCAGCAGCCCGTACAATGAGCAGTTCTTC.

This clone is a singleton in its sample. The chain employs TRBV27 and TRBJ1-4; 11 nucleotides match TRBD1. The germline V gene has CDR1 MNHEY and CDR2 SMNVEV (reference sequence). The V gene end was trimmed by 3 bases and the J gene end by 10 bases; junction bases not matched to a gene: 4. The CDR3 contains 14 residues. The CDR3 DNA is TGTGCCAGCAGTTTGGGACAGGGGGGCGGAAAACTGTTTTTT. It yields the protein CASSLGQGGGKLFF.

The gene calls are TRBV30 and TRBJ1-2; 8 bases align to TRBD1. The CDR3 is made up of 14 amino acids. The trim removed 3 bases at V and 7 bases at J, leaving 10 bases unmatched. Germline loops: CDR1 GTSNPN, CDR2 SVGIG (reference sequence). The CDR3 nucleotides read TGTGCCTGGAGCGCGGACAGGGAAAAGGGTGGCTACACCTTC. Translated: CAWSADREKGGYTF.

The chain's CDR3 is CAWSPSPGQETQYF. The CDR3 bases are TGTGCCTGGAGCCCATCTCCGGGACAAGAGACCCAGTACTTC. The chain is built from TRBV30 and TRBJ2-5; possible D gene TRBD2, 5 bases. This CDR3 is built from 14 residues. CDR1 GTSNPN and CDR2 SVGIG come from the germline V gene (reference sequence). Trimming shortened V by 3 bases and J by 2 bases, and 13 bases separated the two germline ends.